This T cell receptor beta chain was identified in a study of blood T cell repertoires in COVID-19. In the original analysis: The assay estimated nucleated cells by amplifying reference gene primers. Assay used: immunoSEQ multiplex PCR; TCRdb lists only in-frame clones, some missing. The V and J calls and clone size are taken from that table; D and trimming were inferred from the DNA. The sample has approximately 53,000 clones, approximately 91% seen once; the top ten hold roughly a quarter. Germline V gene lookup returns CDR1 GTSNPN and CDR2 SVGIG (reference sequence). The V gene end was trimmed by 5 bases and the J gene end by 3 bases; junction bases not matched to a gene: 4. The CDR3 extends over 13 amino acids.

This sequence originates from a human donor in a cohort sampled during active COVID-19. The V call is TRBV30, the J call TRBJ1-1; 9 nucleotides agree with TRBD1. Sequenced material: peripheral blood. The CDR3 protein is CAWGDRVDTEAFF. The CDR3 region has the DNA TGTGCCTGGGGGGACAGGGTTGACACTGAAGCTTTCTTT.